This T cell receptor beta chain emerged from a study of blood T cell repertoires in COVID-19. The study assigned cohorts using participant-reported clinical history. Original processing notes: Counts of nucleated cells, estimated from reference gene primer amplification, were obtained. This table comes from immunoSEQ multiplex PCR, and its TCRdb copy is limited to in-frame clones, with some not included. V and J calls and clone size are copied from that table; D and trimming were computed from the DNA. The sample lists 150,000 or so clones; 87% were seen once. This clone came up once. Germline V lookup: CDR1 SGDLS, CDR2 YYNGEE. This CDR3 has 13 amino acids. The J segment lost 10 bases and the V segment lost 7 bases, leaving 7 bases of the junction unmatched.

What was sequenced was PBMCs or T cells enriched from blood (not recorded which). The TCR originated in a woman aged 40 to 50 who had been exposed to COVID-19. This rearrangement joins TRBV9 to TRBJ1-6; 8 bases are shared with TRBD1. DNA for the CDR3: TGTGCCAGCGGGGGACAGGACAGATCACCCCTCCACTTT. It yields the protein CASGGQDRSPLHF.